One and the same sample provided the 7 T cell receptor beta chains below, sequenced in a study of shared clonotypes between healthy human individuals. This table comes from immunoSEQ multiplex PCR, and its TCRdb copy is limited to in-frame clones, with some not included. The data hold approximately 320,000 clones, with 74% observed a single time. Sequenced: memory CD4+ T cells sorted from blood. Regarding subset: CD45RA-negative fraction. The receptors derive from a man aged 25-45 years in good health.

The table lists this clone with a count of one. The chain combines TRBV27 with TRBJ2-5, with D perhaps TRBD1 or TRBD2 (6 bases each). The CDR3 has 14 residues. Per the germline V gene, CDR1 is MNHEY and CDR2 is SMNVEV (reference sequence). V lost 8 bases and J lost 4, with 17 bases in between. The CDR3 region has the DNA TGTGCCAGCTGGCCGCAGGGGAGGAGAGAGACCCAGTACTTC. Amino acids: CASWPQGRRETQYF.

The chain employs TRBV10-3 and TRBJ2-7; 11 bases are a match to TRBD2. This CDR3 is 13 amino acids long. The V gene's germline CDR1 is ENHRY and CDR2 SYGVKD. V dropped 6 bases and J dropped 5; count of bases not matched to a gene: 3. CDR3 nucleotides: TGTGCCATCAGGACTAGCGGGAACGACGAGCAGTACTTC. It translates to CAIRTSGNDEQYF.

The CDR3 coding sequence is TGTGCCAGCAGCTTACGTGACGAGCAGTACTTC. Protein: CASSLRDEQYF. This sequence joins TRBV11-2 and TRBJ2-7; D is unresolved. Germline values: CDR1 SGHAT, CDR2 FQNNGV. The V gene lost 2 bases and the J gene lost 5 bases, with 4 bases spanning the gap. The CDR3 has 11 residues. Filled out from reference TRBV11-2 and TRBJ2-7, the complete variable domain reads EAGVAQSPRYKIIEKRQSVAFWCNPISGHATLYWYQQILGQGPKLLIQFQNNGVVDDSQLPKDRFSAERLKGVDSTLKIQPAKLEDSAVYLCASSLRDEQYFGPGTRLTVT.

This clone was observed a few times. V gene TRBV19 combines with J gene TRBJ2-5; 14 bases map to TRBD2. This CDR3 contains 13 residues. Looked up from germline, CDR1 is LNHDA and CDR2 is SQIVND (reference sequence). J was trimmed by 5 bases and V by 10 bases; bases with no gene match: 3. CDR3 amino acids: CATGLAGAETQYF. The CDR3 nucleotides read TGTGCCACGGGACTAGCGGGAGCGGAGACCCAGTACTTC.

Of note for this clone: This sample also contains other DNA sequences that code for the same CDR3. Written as DNA, the CDR3 is TGTGCCAGCTCGGGCAGTTCCTACGAGCAGTACTTC. Its protein is CASSGSSYEQYF. This chain uses TRBV18 with TRBJ2-7; D remains unclear. Germline V gene data show CDR1 as KGHSH and CDR2 as LQKENI. The CDR3 has 12 amino acids. V was clipped by 6 bases and J by 1 base, with 7 bases between them.

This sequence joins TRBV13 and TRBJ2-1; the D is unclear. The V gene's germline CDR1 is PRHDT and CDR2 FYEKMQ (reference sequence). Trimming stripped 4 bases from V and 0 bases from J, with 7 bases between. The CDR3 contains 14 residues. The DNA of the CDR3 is TGTGCCAGCAGCTCCACGAACTCCTACAATGAGCAGTTCTTC. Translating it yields CASSSTNSYNEQFF.

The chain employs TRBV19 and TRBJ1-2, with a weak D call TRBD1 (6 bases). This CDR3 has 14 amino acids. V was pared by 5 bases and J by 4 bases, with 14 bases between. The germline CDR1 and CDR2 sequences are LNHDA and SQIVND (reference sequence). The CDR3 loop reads CASSALGDIYGYTF. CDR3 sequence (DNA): TGTGCCAGTAGTGCCCTTGGGGACATCTATGGCTACACCTTC.